This entry lists 11 T cell receptor beta chains sequenced from one sample in a study of beta chain features in type 1 diabetes. Study-wide findings and caveats: Among patients with Type 1 diabetes, TCRB CDR3s were moderately but significantly shorter in every one of the four CD4+ subsets.

Every isolated RNA sample was fully reverse transcribed, so sequencing captured expressed TCRB transcripts. Clones were read by immunoSEQ multiplex PCR, and TCRdb kept only the in-frame ones, dropping some. Of about 160,000 clones listed, approximately 7.8% are singletons. Their cognate antigens are unknown. The specimen sequenced was central memory CD4+ T cells from blood. Receptors were obtained from a middle-aged woman with type 1 diabetes.

The V and J genes are TRBV5-1 and TRBJ2-5; D gene uncertain. V was pared by 2 bases and J by 1 base, with 12 bases between. The V gene's germline CDR1 is SGHRS and CDR2 YFSETQ. The length of the CDR3 is 15 residues. The CDR3 loop reads CASSLGGPSQETQYF. The DNA of the CDR3 is TGCGCCAGCAGCTTAGGCGGCCCCTCCCAAGAGACCCAGTACTTC.

This clone appeared many times. The chain combines TRBV7-2 with TRBJ1-2, with D perhaps TRBD1 (5 bases). The CDR3 spans 14 residues. Per the germline V gene, CDR1 is SGHTA and CDR2 is FQGNSA. The V end lost 5 bases, the J end lost 0 bases, and 10 bases lay between the germline ends. The CDR3 region is CASSPGPSNYGYTF. The CDR3 DNA follows: TGTGCCAGCAGCCCAGGGCCCTCTAACTATGGCTACACCTTC.

This chain uses TRBV28 with TRBJ1-4, with 9 bases aligning to TRBD1. The CDR3 covers 15 residues. Germline lookup yields CDR1 MDHEN and CDR2 SYDVKM. The V and J ends lost 4 bases and 7 bases, in that order; junction bases with no gene match: 7. The CDR3 loop reads CASSSIQGAGEKLFF. The CDR3 DNA follows: TGTGCCAGCAGTTCTATACAGGGGGCAGGTGAAAAACTGTTTTTT.

The chain is built from TRBV6-5 and TRBJ2-1, with D unresolved. There are 13 residues in the CDR3. V shed 6 bases and J shed 8 bases, with 14 bases lying between them. Germline values: CDR1 MNHEY, CDR2 SVGAGI. The CDR3 here is CASSRRFPDEQFF. The DNA for the CDR3 is TGTGCCAGCAGCCGTCGTTTCCCCGATGAGCAGTTCTTC.

This clone came up many times. This chain connects TRBV18 to TRBJ2-7; the D gene is possibly TRBD2 (6 bases). CDR3 length: 15 residues. Trimming removed 6 bases at V and 5 bases at J, with 20 bases between. Per the germline V gene, CDR1 is KGHSH and CDR2 is LQKENI. CDR3 loop: CASSPLGVGRNEQYF. The CDR3 DNA follows: TGTGCCAGCTCTCCTTTGGGAGTGGGGAGGAACGAGCAGTACTTC.

This clone was counted between two and nine times. The CDR3 DNA reads TGCGCCAGCAGCCATGCTGGACAGAAGAATTCACCCCTCCACTTT. This translates into CASSHAGQKNSPLHF. The chain has TRBV4-1 and TRBJ1-6; a weak D match, TRBD1 (6 bases). The V end lost 3 bases, the J end lost 7 bases, and 13 bases lay between the germline ends. Germline lookup yields CDR1 MGHRA and CDR2 YSYEKL. The CDR3 contains 15 residues.

The gene calls are TRBV5-5 and TRBJ2-4; D possibly corresponds to TRBD1 (5 bases). Trimming stripped 2 bases from V and 0 bases from J, with 12 bases between. CDR1 and CDR2 from the germline V gene are SGHKS and YYEKEE (reference sequence). The CDR3 consists of 16 residues. CDR3 sequence: CASSFQGSLAKNIQYF. CDR3 in DNA: TGTGCCAGCAGCTTCCAGGGCTCTCTAGCCAAAAACATTCAGTACTTC.

The V call is TRBV5-1, the J call TRBJ2-1; 9 positions match TRBD1. Germline lookup yields CDR1 SGHRS and CDR2 YFSETQ. Germline trimming cut 1 base from V and 6 bases from J; bases unmatched to any gene: 5. The CDR3 length is 15 residues. Here the CDR3 DNA reads TGCGCCAGCAGCTTGAGGGACAGGGAGGTCAATGAGCAGTTCTTC. Residues: CASSLRDREVNEQFF.

The chain uses TRBV7-2 and TRBJ1-2, with D hard to call. The germline V and J ends were trimmed by 5 bases and 2 bases, with 9 bases remaining between them. The germline V gene encodes CDR1 SGHTA and CDR2 FQGNSA. This CDR3 region has 13 residues. The CDR3 is CASSEGGNYGYTF. CDR3 in DNA: TGTGCCAGCAGCGAGGGAGGGAACTATGGCTACACCTTC.

On this clone itself: Within the sample, other DNA sequences also encode this same CDR3. The chain carries TRBV7-6 and TRBJ2-5, with unresolved D. Germline CDR1 and CDR2: SGHVS and FNYEAQ. The CDR3 runs 13 residues. Trimming took off 1 base at V and 4 bases at J, with 7 bases between the two ends. The chain's CDR3 is CASSLGQLETQYF. The CDR3 coding sequence is TGTGCCAGCAGCTTAGGCCAGTTAGAGACCCAGTACTTC. The entire variable domain, with the rest obtained from reference TRBV7-6 and TRBJ2-5, is as follows: GAGVSQSPRYKVTKRGQDVALRCDPISGHVSLYWYRQALGQGPEFLTYFNYEAQQDKSGLPNDRFSAERPEGSISTLTIQRTEQRDSAMYRCASSLGQLETQYFGPGTRLLVL.

The DNA for the CDR3 is TGTGCCAGCTGCCCAATACAGGGGGCGAATGAGCAGTTCTTC. Translating it yields CASCPIQGANEQFF. J is TRBJ2-1 and V is TRBV18, with TRBD1 matching 9 bases. V lost 7 bases, J lost 7 bases, and 8 bases stayed unmatched. The CDR3 runs 14 residues. Germline V gives CDR1 KGHSH, CDR2 LQKENI.